This TCR beta chain was profiled in a study of regulatory T cells in long-lasting Graves disease. This clonotype was detected many times. Library construction for TCR beta used iRepertoire HTBI primers and Arm-PCR of CDR3 regions. TCRdb analysed the multiplex PCR reads with MiXCR anew, one entry per CDR3 protein. This sample has 350,000 to 400,000 distinct CDR3 sequences, with around 15% found just once. Time point of the sample: newly diagnosed GD, antithyroid drugs for less than 3 months. PBMCs were the source of the RNA used for TCR sequencing. The source material was peripheral blood mononuclear cells (PBMCs), sampled at new diagnosis, from a patient treated with antithyroid drugs. The TCR originated in a female donor with Graves disease.

CDR3: CASGLVLGEFTDTQYF. The CDR3 region has the DNA TGTGCTAGTGGTTTGGTATTAGGGGAGTTCACAGATACGCAGTATTTT. This chain joins TRBV12-5 and TRBJ2-3; D is possibly TRBD1 or TRBD2 (5 bases each). Germline V gene sequence: CDR1 LGHNT, CDR2 FRNRAP. V lost 0 bases, J lost 2 bases, and 12 bases lay in between. This CDR3 has 16 residues.